A selection of T cell receptor beta chains follows, all from one sample in a study of blood T cell repertoires in COVID-19. TCRdb keeps only in-frame clones here, not all; method: immunoSEQ multiplex PCR. The sample yields 25,000 to 35,000 clones, more than 75% seen once. Material: peripheral blood. These receptors all come from a woman aged 65 to 85 with acute or convalescent COVID-19. The CDR3 runs from the conserved cysteine through the conserved F or W. Fields, in order: V gene, J gene, D gene, CDR3 protein. A D gene is named only where the DNA matches it firmly.

TRBV5-8,TRBJ2-1,-,CASSTSNEQFF
TRBV6-5,TRBJ2-7,TRBD1,CATSSSGTGTYEQYF
TRBV6-5,TRBJ2-7,TRBD1,CATHIGQGYEQYF
TRBV29-1,TRBJ2-1,-,CSAVISYNEQFF
TRBV14,TRBJ2-1,TRBD2,CASSQNGWTRNEQFF
TRBV6-2/TRBV6-3,TRBJ2-1,TRBD2,CASSGTSPYNEQFF
TRBV27,TRBJ2-7,TRBD2,CASSSGRALYEQYF
TRBV28,TRBJ2-3,TRBD1,CASRGTGFADTQYF
TRBV5-1,TRBJ2-1,TRBD1,CASARGGTAYNEQFF
TRBV7-6,TRBJ2-7,-,CASSPTRELGRSYEQYF
TRBV28,TRBJ1-1,TRBD1,CASTPGGGGTEAFF
TRBV2,TRBJ2-1,TRBD1,CASTPDRGLRNEQFF
TRBV3-1/TRBV3-2,TRBJ1-5,-,CASSQARGNQPQHF
TRBV27,TRBJ1-5,-,CASSSLTGKKNQPQHF
TRBV19,TRBJ1-5,-,CASSIGGGQGYSNQPQHF
TRBV19,TRBJ1-5,-,CASRVGFGLNQPQHF
TRBV6-5,TRBJ2-3,TRBD2,CASSYRTSGGTDTQYF
TRBV4-2,TRBJ2-5,TRBD2,CASSQGSSGGQETQYF
TRBV7-8,TRBJ2-2,TRBD1,CASSLGRTGGRFTGELFF
TRBV5-1,TRBJ1-1,-,CASSFGQSMNTEAFF
TRBV10-3,TRBJ2-7,-,CAISSWPRDNYEQYF
TRBV28,TRBJ1-6,-,CASSLLDKSNSPLHF
TRBV7-8,TRBJ2-3,-,CASSLDRAKTDTQYF
TRBV7-8,TRBJ2-2,-,CASSLDVGTGELFF
TRBV3-1/TRBV3-2,TRBJ1-2,TRBD1,CASSQNPRDRGGYTF
TRBV6-5,TRBJ1-6,-,CASGKGLSPLHF
TRBV7-2,TRBJ2-7,-,CASSPTQGDEQYF
TRBV6-5,TRBJ2-7,TRBD2,CASSRGGPAYEQYF
TRBV18,TRBJ2-1,TRBD2,CASSPGLAGSYNEQFF
TRBV20-1,TRBJ1-2,-,CSARTDYGYTF
TRBV15,TRBJ2-3,-,CATSRVAGTDTQYF
TRBV19,TRBJ2-1,TRBD2,CASSMSLTSGIYNEQFF
TRBV7-2,TRBJ2-7,TRBD1,CASSRDRGPYEQYF
TRBV6-2/TRBV6-3,TRBJ2-5,-,CASSYQKETQYF
TRBV5-1,TRBJ2-5,-,CASSRWSEGGQTQYF
TRBV7-9,TRBJ1-1,-,CASSWTANTEAFF
TRBV6-5,TRBJ1-2,-,CASSTDPQGMNGYTF
TRBV6-6,TRBJ2-3,TRBD2,CASSRPTSGEYSDTQYF
TRBV13,TRBJ2-5,TRBD2,CASSSRRSGSFETQYF
TRBV21-1,TRBJ2-5,-,CASSKPLRAEQETQYF
TRBV6-6,TRBJ2-1,TRBD2,CASSTRRGGGEQFF
TRBV7-8,TRBJ1-4,-,CASRPVGSTNEKLFF
TRBV6-1,TRBJ2-7,TRBD2,CASSDPSGDSYEQYF
TRBV14,TRBJ2-1,-,CASSQDWRAAGEQFF
TRBV9,TRBJ2-1,TRBD2,CASSAEGTSGSRWGEQFF
TRBV30,TRBJ1-4,-,CAWSPNRIYEKLFF